These 17 T cell receptor beta chains were all obtained from the same sample, sequenced in a study of regulatory T cells in long-lasting Graves disease. Sequencing libraries for TCR beta were prepared with iRepertoire HTBI primers and Arm-PCR of CDR3 regions. TCRdb ran MiXCR on the multiplex PCR reads and lists one entry per CDR3 protein. The table shows 350,000 to 550,000 distinct CDR3 sequences, with 12% to 15% occurring only once. Sample time point: newly diagnosed GD, antithyroid drugs for less than 3 months. Generation of the TCR library employed RNA extracted from PBMCs. The same data also contributed to another study, on T cells in Graves' hyperthyroidism and ophthalmopathy.

The sequenced sample was peripheral blood mononuclear cells (PBMCs), obtained at new diagnosis, from a patient treated with antithyroid drugs. The receptors come from a woman between 45 and 65 years old with Graves disease.

The CDR3: CASSPGQGLSEQYF. CDR3 nucleotide sequence: TGTGCCAGTAGTCCGGGACAGGGGCTAAGCGAGCAGTACTTC. The chain has TRBV19 and TRBJ2-7; TRBD1 matches 10 bases. This CDR3 is 14 amino acids long. The V and J ends lost 5 bases and 6 bases, in that order; junction bases with no gene match: 7. Germline CDR1 is LNHDA and CDR2 is SQIVND (reference sequence).

This chain joins TRBV28 and TRBJ2-7; 7 bases fit TRBD2. This CDR3 is 14 amino acids long. Germline CDR1 MDHEN, CDR2 SYDVKM. V was pared by 7 bases and J by 3 bases, with 9 bases of the junction left unmatched. CDR3 in DNA: TGTGCCAGCAATAAAGCGGGGACTCTCTACGAGCAGTACTTC. This gives the protein CASNKAGTLYEQYF. The variable domain in full, with the rest retrieved from reference TRBV28 and TRBJ2-7, is DVKVTQSSRYLVKRTGEKVFLECVQDMDHENMFWYRQDPGLGLRLIYFSYDVKMKEKGDIPEGYSVSREKKERFSLILESASTNQTSMYLCASNKAGTLYEQYFGPGTRLTVT.

The genes are TRBV7-3 and TRBJ1-6, with D perhaps matching TRBD1 (5 bases). V shed 0 bases and J shed 7 bases, with 10 bases lying between them. CDR3 length equals 15 residues. Germline CDR1 SGHTA, CDR2 FQGTGA. CDR3 in DNA: TGTGCCAGCAGCTTAACTGGACATCAAAATTCACCCCTCCACTTT. Translated: CASSLTGHQNSPLHF.

This clonotype was found many times. The V and J genes are TRBV20-1 and TRBJ2-7; 7 positions agree with TRBD1. The CDR3 has 14 amino acids. After removal of 8 bases from V and 4 bases from J, the junction contained 14 bases not matched to a gene. Germline V CDR1 and CDR2: DFQATT, SNEGSKA (reference sequence). CDR3 in DNA: TGCAGTTCCAGAGAGGGGACAGACGATTACGAGCAGTACTTC. Its protein is CSSREGTDDYEQYF.

Ten or more counts support this clonotype. The J gene is TRBJ2-7, the V gene TRBV6-1; 12 nucleotides align to TRBD2. Per the germline V gene, CDR1 is MNHNS and CDR2 is SASEGT. J was trimmed by 1 base and V by 10 bases; bases with no gene match: 8. This CDR3 is 15 amino acids long. The CDR3 region is CATETSGSGSYEQYF. The DNA of the CDR3 is TGTGCCACAGAGACTAGCGGGAGTGGGTCCTACGAGCAGTACTTC.

This clonotype has more than one count but fewer than ten. The chain employs TRBV30 and TRBJ2-2, with a weak D call TRBD2 (5 bases). CDR1 is GTSNPN, CDR2 SVGIG, per germline (reference sequence). Trimming removed 2 bases from V and 6 bases from J, with 16 bases in between. The CDR3 runs to 15 residues. This chain's CDR3 is CAWSPRRGMAGELFF. The DNA of the CDR3 is TGTGCCTGGAGTCCACGGAGAGGGATGGCCGGGGAGCTGTTTTTT.

V gene TRBV29-1 combines with J gene TRBJ1-4; 7 bases are a match to TRBD1. CDR3 length: 13 amino acids. In germline, CDR1 is SQVTM, CDR2 ANQGSEA. Trimming removed 6 bases from V and 7 bases from J; junction bases left unmatched: 8. The CDR3 region is CSVEGAHGEKLFF. CDR3 bases: TGCAGCGTGGAGGGGGCGCATGGTGAAAAACTGTTTTTT. The whole variable domain, remainder taken from reference TRBV29-1 and TRBJ1-4, is SAVISQKPSRDICQRGTSLTIQCQVDSQVTMMFWYRQQPGQSLTLIATANQGSEATYESGFVIDKFPISRPNLTFSTLTVSNMSPEDSSIYLCSVEGAHGEKLFFGSGTQLSVL.

This clonotype was seen ten or more times. V gene TRBV12-3 or TRBV12-4 combines with J gene TRBJ2-1; 13 nucleotides match TRBD2. Trimming removed 7 bases from V and 4 bases from J; junction bases left unmatched: 4. The CDR3 totals 15 residues. In DNA, the CDR3 is TGTGCCAGCATCGGGGGACTAGCGGGGTACAATGAGCAGTTCTTC. Amino acid sequence: CASIGGLAGYNEQFF.

The chain uses TRBV20-1 and TRBJ2-5; D is undetermined. CDR3 length: 18 residues. V lost 2 bases, J lost 0 bases, and 22 bases lay in between. Looked up from germline, CDR1 is DFQATT and CDR2 is SNEGSKA (reference sequence). This CDR3 reads CSARILRNREKYQETQYF. CDR3 DNA sequence: TGCAGTGCTAGAATTTTGCGGAACCGAGAAAAGTACCAAGAGACCCAGTACTTC.

This clonotype was seen repeatedly, ten times or more. The chain couples TRBV20-1 to TRBJ2-7; no definite D call. V shed 0 bases and J shed 2 bases, with 17 bases lying between them. The germline V gene has CDR1 DFQATT and CDR2 SNEGSKA (reference sequence). This CDR3 has 16 amino acids. The CDR3 spells CSARDWSSPLPYEQYF. The CDR3 DNA follows: TGCAGTGCTAGAGATTGGTCGTCTCCTCTACCCTACGAGCAGTACTTC.

There are many counts of this clonotype. This chain connects TRBV12-3 or TRBV12-4 to TRBJ2-7, with D perhaps matching TRBD1 (5 bases). The ends were cut back, 7 bases at V and 4 bases at J, with 11 bases in the middle. The CDR3 is 12 amino acids. The CDR3 protein is CASTGQGYEQYF. CDR3 nucleotides: TGTGCCAGCACCGGGCAGGGTTACGAGCAGTACTTC.

The chain employs TRBV6-5 and TRBJ2-7; D is uncertain. Germline V gene sequence: CDR1 MNHEY, CDR2 SVGAGI. This CDR3 contains 14 residues. V shed 0 bases and J shed 2 bases, with 8 bases lying between them. The CDR3 loop reads CASSYSRFPYEQYF. In nucleotides, the CDR3 is TGTGCCAGCAGTTACTCGAGATTCCCCTACGAGCAGTACTTC.

There are many counts of this clonotype. The rearrangement uses TRBV5-1 and TRBJ2-5; D not certain. The CDR3 is 14 amino acids. Trimming left V 0 bases short and J 0 bases short, with 6 bases between. Germline V lookup: CDR1 SGHRS, CDR2 YFSETQ. The CDR3 DNA follows: TGCGCCAGCAGCTTGGCGAATTACCAAGAGACCCAGTACTTC. It codes for CASSLANYQETQYF.

The table lists this clonotype with many counts. For the CDR3, the DNA is TGTGCCAGCAGCCAACACGACGGGACCAATGAGCAGTTCTTC. It translates to CASSQHDGTNEQFF. The chain joins TRBV3-1 to TRBJ2-1; D may match TRBD1 or TRBD2 (5 bases each). The CDR3 totals 14 residues. Trimming took 2 bases from V and 6 from J, leaving 11 bases between them. CDR1 and CDR2 (germline): LGHDT, YNNKEL (reference sequence).

This clonotype was counted between two and nine times. This chain connects TRBV7-9 to TRBJ1-2; no definite D call. The CDR3 is 15 amino acids. Trimming left V 5 bases short and J 5 bases short, with 18 bases between. Germline CDR1 reads SEHNR; CDR2 reads FQNEAQ (reference sequence). The CDR3 sequence is CASSTTAVNIYGYTF. For the CDR3, the DNA is TGTGCCAGCAGCACAACAGCAGTAAACATTTATGGCTACACCTTC.

This clonotype was detected many times. The rearrangement joins TRBV2 to TRBJ1-3; no clear D. Germline CDR1 SNHLY, CDR2 FYNNEI. Deletions cut 3 bases from V and 0 bases from J, with 6 bases between. This CDR3 is built from 14 residues. The CDR3 sequence is CASSDTSSGNTIYF. The DNA of the CDR3 is TGTGCCAGCAGTGATACAAGCTCTGGAAACACCATATATTTT.

V and J are TRBV6-9 and TRBJ1-3; D is uncertain. Germline values: CDR1 MNHGY, CDR2 SVAAGI. The germline V and J ends were trimmed by 3 bases and 4 bases, with 7 bases remaining between them. The CDR3 has 13 amino acids. In nucleotides, the CDR3 is TGTGCCAGCAGTTACTCCCTGGGAAACACCATATATTTT. Its protein product is CASSYSLGNTIYF.